Shown below are 24 T cell receptor beta chains from a single sample sequenced in a study of identical twins. In TCRdb, the 5' RACE reads were re-called with MiXCR into one record per CDR3 protein. Here the sample spans 1,800,000 or so distinct CDR3 sequences, around 29% being singletons. Input material: cord blood. Source of these receptors: a newborn girl in good health.

This clonotype was observed a few times. The CDR3 is CASSEVTSSYNEQFF. In DNA, the CDR3 is TGTGCCAGCAGTGAGGTTACGAGCTCCTACAATGAGCAGTTCTTC. The chain uses TRBV6-1 and TRBJ2-1, with no clear D. This CDR3 comprises 15 residues. The V gene's germline CDR1 is MNHNS and CDR2 SASEGT. With 3 bases removed from V and 0 bases from J, the gap between germline ends came to 9 bases.

A word on this clonotype: The junction departs from germline at one end; a sequencing error may be responsible. The V and J genes are TRBV5-1 and TRBJ2-1, with 8 nucleotides matching TRBD1. CDR3 size: 14 residues. Germline V lookup: CDR1 SGHRS, CDR2 YFSETQ. The CDR3 DNA is TGCACCAGCAGCTTCGGACAGGGCTACAATGAGCAGTTCTTC. This codes for CTSSFGQGYNEQFF.

The chain has TRBV7-9 and TRBJ1-4; the D is unclear. Germline values: CDR1 SEHNR, CDR2 FQNEAQ (reference sequence). V was pared by 1 base and J by 0 bases, with 9 bases between. The CDR3 is 16 amino acids. DNA for the CDR3: TGTGCCAGCAGCTTAGGGGTCTCAGCAACTAATGAAAAACTGTTTTTT. Translation gives CASSLGVSATNEKLFF.

The rearrangement uses TRBV2 and TRBJ2-7; D unresolved. Per germline, CDR1 SNHLY and CDR2 FYNNEI. CDR3 length: 13 residues. Trimming left V 6 bases short and J 2 bases short, with 11 bases between. This chain's CDR3 is CASRWVATYEQYF. The CDR3 coding sequence is TGTGCCAGCAGGTGGGTCGCTACCTACGAGCAGTACTTC. Together with reference TRBV2 and TRBJ2-7, the CDR3 gives the full variable domain: EPEVTQTPSHQVTQMGQEVILRCVPISNHLYFYWYRQILGQKVEFLVSFYNNEISEKSEIFDDQFSVERPDGSNFTLKIRSTKLEDSAMYFCASRWVATYEQYFGPGTRLTVT.

This clonotype was observed a handful of times. The chain combines TRBV2 with TRBJ2-5; 12 bases agree with TRBD2. V shed 4 bases and J 11 bases; nucleotides not matched to a gene: 11. This CDR3 has 15 residues. The germline V gene has CDR1 SNHLY and CDR2 FYNNEI. The CDR3 nucleotides are TGTGCCAGCAGTGCGACTAGCGGGGGATACAATGAGCAGTACTTC. This sequence encodes CASSATSGGYNEQYF.

The V call is TRBV2, the J call TRBJ1-5, with 10 bases fitting TRBD1. Germline loops: CDR1 SNHLY, CDR2 FYNNEI. The length of the CDR3 is 15 residues. With 7 bases clipped from V and 5 bases from J, the junction kept 8 bases outside the gene matches. The CDR3 nucleotides read TGTGCCAGCACTCTCGGGGGGACAGGGGATCAGCCCCAGCATTTT. Residues: CASTLGGTGDQPQHF.

This clonotype has more than one count but fewer than ten. V usage is TRBV5-1 and J usage is TRBJ2-1, with D perhaps TRBD2 (5 bases). The V end lost 1 base, the J end lost 3 bases, and 11 bases lay between the germline ends. The CDR3 has 15 residues. Germline V CDR1 and CDR2: SGHRS, YFSETQ. DNA for the CDR3: TGCGCCAGCAGCTTGAACCAGCGGAACTACAATGAGCAGTTCTTC. Its protein product is CASSLNQRNYNEQFF.

This clonotype was recorded a few times. Mismatch with germline at one junction end may stem from a read error. This chain uses TRBV20-1 with TRBJ2-5; D remains ambiguous. CDR3 size: 13 residues. Per germline, CDR1 DFQATT and CDR2 SNEGSKA (reference sequence). The CDR3 DNA follows: TGCAGCGCTAGAGTGGCGGCCCAAGAGACCCAGTACTTC. The encoded protein is CSARVAAQETQYF.

The chain combines TRBV20-1 with TRBJ1-1; D not certain. CDR1 DFQATT and CDR2 SNEGSKA come from the germline V gene (reference sequence). The CDR3 runs to 10 residues. CDR3 loop: CSPWEPLAFF. CDR3 DNA: TGCAGCCCCTGGGAACCGCTGGCTTTCTTT.

The chain links TRBV20-1 to TRBJ2-1; either TRBD1 or TRBD2 may supply D (6 bases each). This CDR3 region has 14 residues. V dropped 1 base and J dropped 13 bases, with 20 bases sitting between them. Germline V CDR1 and CDR2: DFQATT, SNEGSKA (reference sequence). CDR3 sequence (DNA): TGCAGTGCTAGAGCAGCCGGAGGGGGAGAGACCCAGTTCTTC. Its translation: CSARAAGGGETQFF.

This clonotype occurred a few times. The chain joins TRBV12-3 or TRBV12-4 to TRBJ2-5; D not certain. The CDR3 totals 13 residues. V lost 5 bases and J 3 bases, leaving 10 bases between the germline ends. The CDR3 DNA sequence: TGTGCCAGCAGTCCTAGTGGGGAAGAGACCCAGTACTTC. This gives the protein CASSPSGEETQYF.

The chain joins TRBV7-6 to TRBJ1-5, with D possibly TRBD1 on 6 matching bases. CDR1 and CDR2 (germline): SGHVS, FNYEAQ. The V end was cut by 2 bases, the J end by 1 base, with 15 bases between. The CDR3 is 17 residues long. Written as DNA, the CDR3 is TGTGCCAGCAGCTTAAGTTATGGCAGGGGAAGCAATCAGCCCCAGCATTTT. This encodes CASSLSYGRGSNQPQHF.

This rearrangement joins TRBV6-5 to TRBJ2-1; the D call may be TRBD1 or TRBD2 (5 bases each). The DNA end lines up better with TRBJ2-7; the J call may be wrong. Germline V lookup: CDR1 MNHEY, CDR2 SVGAGI. This CDR3 region has 17 residues. CDR3 sequence: CASSYSGLAFSYNEQYF. The CDR3 nucleotides are TGTGCCAGCAGTTACTCGGGGCTAGCCTTCTCCTACAATGAGCAGTACTTC.

This clonotype was seen only once. A much larger clone lies a single base off, so this may be a read error. The V and J genes are TRBV4-1 and TRBJ2-3; D gene uncertain. CDR1 and CDR2 from the germline V gene are MGHRA and YSYEKL. V dropped 8 bases and J dropped 1 base, with 13 bases sitting between them. The CDR3 contains 14 residues. CDR3 residues: CASGDTGRTDTQYF. In nucleotides, the CDR3 is TGCGCCAGCGGCGACACCGGGCGCACAGATACGCAGTATTTT.

This clonotype was picked up a small number of times. This chain joins TRBV10-3 and TRBJ2-7, with 8 bases lining up with TRBD2. Looked up from germline, CDR1 is ENHRY and CDR2 is SYGVKD. V lost 4 bases and J lost 4; bases outside the gene matches: 6. CDR3 length: 14 amino acids. For the CDR3, the DNA is TGTGCCATCAGTGGGACCGGGACTAGTTACGAGCAGTACTTC. Translation gives CAISGTGTSYEQYF.

The chain links TRBV20-1 to TRBJ1-5, with D possibly being TRBD1 (6 bases). This CDR3 comprises 16 residues. Trimming took 6 bases from V and 0 from J, leaving 18 bases between them. Germline CDR1 reads DFQATT; CDR2 reads SNEGSKA (reference sequence). This CDR3 reads CSARTVGPYSNQPQHF. Written as DNA, the CDR3 is TGCAGTGCCCGGACAGTCGGTCCGTATAGCAATCAGCCCCAGCATTTT.

This clonotype has more than one count but fewer than ten. This chain links TRBV30 with TRBJ2-7; D is undetermined. This CDR3 has 10 amino acids. Trimming left V 2 bases short and J 2 bases short, with 1 base between. Germline V gives CDR1 GTSNPN, CDR2 SVGIG (reference sequence). The chain's CDR3 is CAWSPYEQYF. Written as DNA, the CDR3 is TGTGCCTGGAGTCCCTACGAGCAGTACTTC. The full variable domain, completed using reference TRBV30 and TRBJ2-7, is SQTIHQWPATLVQPVGSPLSLECTVEGTSNPNLYWYRQAAGRGLQLLFYSVGIGQISSEVPQNLSASRPQDRQFILSSKKLLLSDSGFYLCAWSPYEQYFGPGTRLTVT.

This clonotype was observed a few times. The chain couples TRBV9 to TRBJ2-3, with unresolved D. V shed 0 bases and J shed 2 bases, with 7 bases lying between them. This CDR3 spans 14 amino acids. Germline V CDR1 and CDR2: SGDLS, YYNGEE. Here the CDR3 reads CASSVARHTDTQYF. The CDR3 DNA follows: TGTGCCAGCAGCGTAGCGCGGCACACAGATACGCAGTATTTT. Based on the CDR3 plus reference TRBV9 and TRBJ2-3, the full variable domain is DSGVTQTPKHLITATGQRVTLRCSPRSGDLSVYWYQQSLDQGLQFLIQYYNGEERAKGNILERFSAQQFPDLHSELNLSSLELGDSALYFCASSVARHTDTQYFGPGTRLTVL.

About this clonotype itself: The conserved phenylalanine or tryptophan normally closing the CDR3 is absent here, so this likely arose from a read error. This rearrangement joins TRBV2 to TRBJ2-3; 8 positions match TRBD2. CDR1 and CDR2 (germline): SNHLY, FYNNEI. CDR3 length: 14 amino acids. The V segment lost 6 bases and the J segment 6 bases; nucleotides outside the gene matches: 8. The CDR3 nucleotides are TGTGCCAGCAGGGCGACAGGCGGGGGGGATACGCAGTATGTT. Translated: CASRATGGGDTQYV.

This clonotype was seen ten or more times. The chain uses TRBV5-1 and TRBJ2-7, with 8 bases matching TRBD1. Germline CDR1 SGHRS, CDR2 YFSETQ. Trimming cost V 2 bases and J 3 bases; bases outside gene matches: 7. This CDR3 is built from 15 residues. The CDR3 sequence: CASSFTGTGVYEQYF. The CDR3 coding sequence is TGCGCCAGCAGCTTCACCGGGACAGGAGTCTACGAGCAGTACTTC.

This clonotype has a handful of counts. The gene calls are TRBV27 and TRBJ2-1, with D possibly TRBD2 on 6 matching bases. The CDR3 consists of 15 residues. Germline assignment: CDR1 MNHEY and CDR2 SMNVEV (reference sequence). Trimming took off 6 bases at V and 7 bases at J, with 19 bases between the two ends. Here the CDR3 reads CASRVAGGPVNEQFF. The DNA for the CDR3 is TGTGCCAGCAGGGTAGCTGGAGGGCCAGTGAATGAGCAGTTCTTC.

This clonotype was seen more than once but under ten times. V usage is TRBV4-1 and J usage is TRBJ1-5; D remains unclear. The CDR3 is 14 residues long. The ends were cut back, 4 bases at V and 0 bases at J, with 7 bases in the middle. In germline, CDR1 is MGHRA, CDR2 YSYEKL. CDR3 sequence: CASSRGFSNQPQHF. The DNA for the CDR3 is TGCGCCAGCAGCCGCGGGTTTAGCAATCAGCCCCAGCATTTT.

The gene calls are TRBV20-1 and TRBJ2-3; D may correspond to TRBD1 or TRBD2 (5 bases each). Trimming took 6 bases from V and 6 from J, leaving 25 bases between them. This CDR3 spans 16 amino acids. Per the germline V gene, CDR1 is DFQATT and CDR2 is SNEGSKA (reference sequence). The CDR3 bases are TGCAGTGCAGCACCACCGGGACCGCTTGAGCCCGATACGCAGTATTTT. Translated, it gives CSAAPPGPLEPDTQYF.

The table lists this clonotype with a few counts. The rearrangement uses TRBV2 and TRBJ1-2, with 7 bases lining up with TRBD1. Germline-derived CDR1 and CDR2 are SNHLY and FYNNEI. V dropped 6 bases and J dropped 4; count of bases not matched to a gene: 8. The CDR3 length is 14 residues. As DNA, the CDR3 is TGTGCCAGCAGCTCGAGACAGGGATCCTATGGCTACACCTTC. It is translated as CASSSRQGSYGYTF.